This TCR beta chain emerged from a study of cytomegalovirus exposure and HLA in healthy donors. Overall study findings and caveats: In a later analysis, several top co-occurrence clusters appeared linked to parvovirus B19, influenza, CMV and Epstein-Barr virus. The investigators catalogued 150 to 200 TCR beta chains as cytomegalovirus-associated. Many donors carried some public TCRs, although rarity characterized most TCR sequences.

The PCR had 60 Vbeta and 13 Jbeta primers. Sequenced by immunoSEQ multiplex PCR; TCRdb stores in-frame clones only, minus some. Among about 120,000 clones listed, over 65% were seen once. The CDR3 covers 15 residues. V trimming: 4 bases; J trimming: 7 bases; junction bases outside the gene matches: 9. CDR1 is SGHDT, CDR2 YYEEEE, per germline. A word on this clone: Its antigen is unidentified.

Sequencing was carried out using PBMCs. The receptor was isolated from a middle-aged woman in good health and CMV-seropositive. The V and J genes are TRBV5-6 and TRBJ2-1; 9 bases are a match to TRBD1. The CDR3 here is CASSGTGGAQNEQFF. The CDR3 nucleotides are TGTGCCAGCAGCGGCACAGGGGGCGCGCAGAATGAGCAGTTCTTC.